The 17 T cell receptor beta chains in this list originate from one sample, sequenced in a study of blood T cells in healthy people across ages. Primers used in a second PCR of roughly 6 to 12 cycles were a sample-barcoded 5' primer and a J-beta primer mix. TCRdb passed the 5' RACE reads through MiXCR, listing each CDR3 protein once. The sample shows 800,000 or so distinct CDR3 sequences, 20% to 30% of them seen only once. These same records also appear under a second study, on T cells of mothers and their children.

Material for sequencing was blood. These receptors all come from a boy younger than 18 in good health.

This clonotype was recorded a few times. This rearrangement joins TRBV18 to TRBJ2-1; 9 nucleotides agree with TRBD1. The CDR3 extends over 15 amino acids. CDR1 KGHSH and CDR2 LQKENI come from the germline V gene. V dropped 4 bases and J dropped 6; count of bases not matched to a gene: 7. This CDR3 reads CASSLLDRGGNEQFF. The DNA of the CDR3 is TGTGCCAGCTCACTCCTGGACAGGGGTGGCAATGAGCAGTTCTTC.

This clonotype occurred a few times. J is TRBJ2-4 and V is TRBV24-1, with a tentative D call TRBD1 (5 bases). Germline CDR1 and CDR2: KGHDR and SFDVKD. This CDR3 region has 15 residues. V lost 4 bases, J lost 7 bases, and 16 bases lay in between. CDR3 sequence reads: CATSDRSQGLNIQYF. The CDR3 nucleotides are TGTGCCACCAGTGACCGGAGTCAGGGCCTGAACATTCAGTACTTC.

The rearrangement joins TRBV27 to TRBJ2-6; D gene unclear. The CDR3 runs to 16 residues. With 1 base removed from V and 2 bases from J, the gap between germline ends came to 9 bases. Germline assignment: CDR1 MNHEY and CDR2 SMNVEV (reference sequence). The CDR3 nucleotides are TGTGCCAGCAGTTTATTGGGGATGACTGGGGCCAACGTCCTGACTTTC. Translation: CASSLLGMTGANVLTF.

This clonotype was found a few times. The genes are TRBV28 and TRBJ2-7; 8 bases map to TRBD2. The trim removed 4 bases at V and 6 bases at J, leaving 17 bases unmatched. The CDR3 is 17 residues long. Germline CDR1 is MDHEN and CDR2 is SYDVKM. The CDR3 DNA follows: TGTGCCAGCAGTTCCACCCTTAGCGGCGGGGGGACCGGCGAGCAGTACTTC. It is translated as CASSSTLSGGGTGEQYF.

The chain's CDR3 is CASSSTGAATGELFF. In DNA form, the CDR3 reads TGTGCCAGCAGCTCAACAGGTGCTGCCACCGGGGAGCTGTTTTTT. J is TRBJ2-2 and V is TRBV7-3; tentatively, D is TRBD1 (5 bases). The germline CDR1 and CDR2 sequences are SGHTA and FQGTGA. The CDR3 extends over 15 amino acids. Trimming pared 4 bases from V and 4 bases from J, leaving 13 bases between.

This clonotype was detected a few times. The germline gene is not matched at one end of the junction; a read error may be the cause. J is TRBJ2-3 and V is TRBV7-9, with D maybe TRBD2 (6 bases). CDR3 length: 14 amino acids. Germline assignment: CDR1 SEHNR and CDR2 FQNEAQ (reference sequence). The CDR3 loop reads CASILPGERDTRYF. CDR3 sequence (DNA): TGTGCCAGCATCCTGCCGGGGGAGCGCGATACGCGGTATTTT.

A few counts support this clonotype. J is TRBJ1-1 and V is TRBV5-5; no reliable D call. The CDR3 has 13 residues. Trimming removed 1 base at V and 3 bases at J, with 7 bases between. Germline-derived CDR1 and CDR2 are SGHKS and YYEKEE (reference sequence). The CDR3: CASSLSLDTEAFF. In DNA, the CDR3 is TGTGCCAGCAGCTTGTCATTGGACACTGAAGCTTTCTTT. The full variable domain, rest sourced from reference TRBV5-5 and TRBJ1-1, is DAGVTQSPTHLIKTRGQQVTLRCSPISGHKSVSWYQQVLGQGPQFIFQYYEKEERGRGNFPDRFSARQFPNYSSELNVNALLLGDSALYLCASSLSLDTEAFFGQGTRLTVV.

This clonotype has more than one count but fewer than ten. The chain carries TRBV21-1 and TRBJ2-7; TRBD1, the table's D call, lacks a check against the DNA. TRBV21-1 is an annotated pseudogene. The CDR3 length is 16 residues. CDR3 protein: CASSNLGQGSTYEQYF. DNA of the CDR3: TGTGCCAGCAGCAACTTAGGACAGGGAAGTACCTACGAGCAGTACTTC.

The chain links TRBV4-1 to TRBJ1-2; TRBD1 matches at 8 bases. Losses at the gene ends were 2 bases for V and 8 bases for J; bases not matched to a gene: 10. CDR3 length equals 15 residues. Per the germline V gene, CDR1 is MGHRA and CDR2 is YSYEKL. The CDR3 protein is CASSQFTGTGNGYTF. The CDR3 region has the DNA TGCGCCAGCAGCCAATTTACCGGGACAGGAAACGGCTACACCTTC.

This clonotype was observed at least ten times. The chain uses TRBV6-1 and TRBJ2-5; TRBD1 matches 9 bases. The end of the DNA is better explained by TRBJ2-7, so the J call may be wrong. The CDR3 contains 13 residues. Germline CDR1 and CDR2: MNHNS and SASEGT. The CDR3 region has the DNA TGTGCCAGCAGGGAGACAGGGGGCTACGAGCAGTACTTC. This encodes CASRETGGYEQYF.

V usage is TRBV19 and J usage is TRBJ1-2, with D unclear. From germline, CDR1 is LNHDA and CDR2 SQIVND (reference sequence). V dropped 9 bases and J dropped 0 bases, with 14 bases sitting between them. The CDR3 length is 14 residues. DNA for the CDR3: TGTGCCAGGTATAGGGATCGGACTAACTATGGCTACACCTTC. Translated: CARYRDRTNYGYTF.

The table lists this clonotype with a few counts. V gene TRBV9 combines with J gene TRBJ1-3, with unresolved D. CDR1 SGDLS and CDR2 YYNGEE come from the germline V gene. This CDR3 contains 14 residues. V was cut by 7 bases and J by 0 bases, with 11 bases left in between. As DNA, the CDR3 is TGTGCCAGCTCGGACGCGAGCTCTGGAAACACCATATATTTT. It yields the protein CASSDASSGNTIYF.

V gene TRBV4-3 combines with J gene TRBJ2-5, with 7 bases fitting TRBD2. CDR1 is LGHNA, CDR2 YSLEER, per germline. The CDR3 has 17 amino acids. Trimming took 0 bases from V and 2 from J; bases not matched to a gene: 9. CDR3 sequence: CASSQEIGLVSQETQYF. For the CDR3, the DNA is TGCGCCAGCAGCCAAGAAATCGGACTAGTTAGTCAAGAGACCCAGTACTTC.

This clonotype was found a few times. The chain couples TRBV12-3 or TRBV12-4 to TRBJ2-7; 8 nucleotides agree with TRBD1. This CDR3 is built from 14 residues. With V trimmed by 6 bases and J by 0 bases, 4 bases remained unmatched. The DNA of the CDR3 is TGTGCCAGCAGCCAACAGGGGGTCTCCTACGAGCAGTACTTC. Translation gives CASSQQGVSYEQYF.

As to this clonotype: This sequence may be a read error, since a much larger clone differs from it by one base. The chain couples TRBV5-1 to TRBJ2-1; 7 bases fit TRBD2. The CDR3 length is 15 residues. The V gene end was trimmed by 3 bases and the J gene end by 2 bases; junction bases not matched to a gene: 5. From germline, CDR1 is SGHRS and CDR2 YFSETQ. CDR3 residues: CASSSGGSTYNEQFF. DNA for the CDR3: TGCGCCAGCAGCTCGGGAGGCAGTACCTACAATGAGCAGTTCTTC.

Concerning this clonotype itself: A junction end diverges from the germline sequence, so it may reflect a read error. This chain links TRBV29-1 with TRBJ2-1; D is tentatively TRBD1 or TRBD2 (6 bases each). The CDR3 extends over 13 amino acids. The germline V gene has CDR1 SQVTM and CDR2 ANQGSEA. CDR3 sequence reads: CSCSGGVGEAQHF. CDR3 DNA sequence: TGCAGCTGTTCTGGGGGCGTAGGGGAGGCCCAGCACTTC.

The gene calls are TRBV7-6 and TRBJ2-3; 7 bases line up with TRBD1. The CDR3 runs to 15 residues. The germline CDR1 and CDR2 sequences are SGHVS and FNYEAQ. V gave up 2 bases and J gave up 2 bases; unmatched junction bases: 4. The CDR3 nucleotides are TGTGCCAGCAGCTTATCAGGGGGTGACACAGATACGCAGTATTTT. Translated: CASSLSGGDTDTQYF.